The TCR beta chain described here comes from a study of graft-versus-host responses after intestinal transplantation. Overall study results and limits: Graft-donor T cell macrochimerism in patients accompanied high graft-versus-host to host-versus-graft clonal ratios in allografts.

Using immunoSEQ multiplex PCR, the repertoire was profiled, and TCRdb retains in-frame clones only, with some absent. The sample holds some 86,000 clones, around nine tenths seen once. CDR1 and CDR2 from the germline V gene are MNHNS and SASEGT. The V and J ends lost 4 bases and 5 bases, in that order; junction bases with no gene match: 11. This CDR3 region has 16 residues. On this clone: What it recognizes is unknown.

The material sequenced was unstimulated CD8+ T cells sorted from spleen or lymph node cells, taken before intestinal transplant. The rearrangement joins TRBV6-1 to TRBJ2-5; 9 bases map to TRBD1. The sequence was obtained from a human donor who received an intestinal transplant. CDR3 sequence reads: CASSGNGTGILETQYF. The CDR3, as DNA: TGTGCCAGCAGTGGGAATGGGACAGGGATTTTGGAGACCCAGTACTTC.